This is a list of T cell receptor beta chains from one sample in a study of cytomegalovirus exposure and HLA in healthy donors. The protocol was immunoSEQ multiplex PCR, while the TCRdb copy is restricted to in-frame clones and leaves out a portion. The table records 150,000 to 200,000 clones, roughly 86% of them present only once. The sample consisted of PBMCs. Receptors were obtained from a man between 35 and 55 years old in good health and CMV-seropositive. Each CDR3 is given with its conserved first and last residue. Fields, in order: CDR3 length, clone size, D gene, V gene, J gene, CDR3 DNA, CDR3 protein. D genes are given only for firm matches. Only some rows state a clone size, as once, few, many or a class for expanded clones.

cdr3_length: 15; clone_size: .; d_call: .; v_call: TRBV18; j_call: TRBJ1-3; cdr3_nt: TGTGCCAGCTCACCATTCCGGGAGATAGGAAACACCATATATTTT; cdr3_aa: CASSPFREIGNTIYF
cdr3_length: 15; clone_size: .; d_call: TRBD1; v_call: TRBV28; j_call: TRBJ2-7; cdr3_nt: TGTGCCAGCAGTCCCCGGGACAGGGTCTCCTACGAGCAGTACTTC; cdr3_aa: CASSPRDRVSYEQYF
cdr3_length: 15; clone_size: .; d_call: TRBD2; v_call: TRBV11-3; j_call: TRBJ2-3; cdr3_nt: TGTGCCAGCAGCCCTAGCGGGATTAGCACAGATACGCAGTATTTT; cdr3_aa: CASSPSGISTDTQYF
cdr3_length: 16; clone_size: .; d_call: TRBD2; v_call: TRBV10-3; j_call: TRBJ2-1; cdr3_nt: TGTGCCATCGCGGTAGAAAGCGGGATTGGCTACAATGAGCAGTTCTTC; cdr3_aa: CAIAVESGIGYNEQFF
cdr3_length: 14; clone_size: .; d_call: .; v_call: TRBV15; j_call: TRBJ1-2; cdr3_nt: TGTGCCACCAGCCCGGGGGGCAGTTTAAGGGGCTACACCTTC; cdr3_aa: CATSPGGSLRGYTF
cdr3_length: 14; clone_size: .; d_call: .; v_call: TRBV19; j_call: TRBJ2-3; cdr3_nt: TGTGCCAGTCAGTGGCGGGTCCGGGCAGATACGCAGTATTTT; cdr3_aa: CASQWRVRADTQYF
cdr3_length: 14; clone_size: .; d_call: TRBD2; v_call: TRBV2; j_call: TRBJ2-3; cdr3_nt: TGTGCCACCATTCGGACTAGCGGGGGTGATACGCAGTATTTT; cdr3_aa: CATIRTSGGDTQYF
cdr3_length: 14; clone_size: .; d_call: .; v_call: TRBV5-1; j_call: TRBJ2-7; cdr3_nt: TGCGCCAGCAGCTTGGAGTGGGACACCTACGAGCAGTACTTC; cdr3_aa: CASSLEWDTYEQYF
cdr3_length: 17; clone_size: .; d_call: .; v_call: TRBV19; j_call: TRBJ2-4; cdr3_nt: TGTGCCAGTGGTGTCAGGGATATTACAGGGGCCAAAAACATTCAGTACTTC; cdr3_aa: CASGVRDITGAKNIQYF
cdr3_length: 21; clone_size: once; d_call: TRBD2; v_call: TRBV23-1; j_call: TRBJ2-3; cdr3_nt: TGCGCCACCCCTCAACCGGTTCGGACTAGCGGAAGGCCTAACCCAGGAGATACGCAGTATTTT; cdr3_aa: CATPQPVRTSGRPNPGDTQYF
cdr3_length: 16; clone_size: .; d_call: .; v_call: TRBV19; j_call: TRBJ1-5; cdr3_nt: TGTGCCAGTAGTATTGCTGGGAGGGTTGACGGTCAGCCCCAGCATTTT; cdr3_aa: CASSIAGRVDGQPQHF